One sample yielded the 32 T cell receptor beta chains listed below, sequenced in a study of CD8 T cells in ankylosing spondylitis. Study findings and constraints: A motif of eight highly homologous TCR beta variants was seen as apparently characteristic of ankylosing spondylitis blood.

No antigen has been identified for these receptors. Using its own MiXCR run on the 5' RACE reads, TCRdb lists one record per CDR3 protein. The sample carries approximately 400,000 distinct CDR3 sequences, 25% to 30% recorded once. The specimen was blood, either unsorted or a sorted T cell fraction (not recorded which). All receptors derive from a male donor with ankylosing spondylitis.

A few counts support this clonotype. The chain links TRBV3-1 to TRBJ2-5; the D gene is possibly TRBD2 (6 bases). CDR3 length equals 15 residues. V lost 1 base, J lost 2 bases, and 11 bases lay in between. Germline loops: CDR1 LGHDT, CDR2 YNNKEL (reference sequence). This CDR3 reads CASSQGNSGQETQYF. The DNA for the CDR3 is TGTGCCAGCAGCCAAGGGAATAGCGGACAAGAGACCCAGTACTTC.

This clonotype was picked up a small number of times. This CDR3 is CASSLTTGDNEQFF. In DNA form, the CDR3 reads TGTGCCAGCAGCTTAACCACAGGGGACAATGAGCAGTTCTTC. This chain connects TRBV7-9 to TRBJ2-1; TRBD1 aligns across 7 bases. The CDR3 has 14 residues. The germline V gene has CDR1 SEHNR and CDR2 FQNEAQ (reference sequence). The J segment lost 5 bases and the V segment lost 2 bases, leaving 3 bases of the junction unmatched. The entire variable domain, with the rest obtained from reference TRBV7-9 and TRBJ2-1, is as follows: DTGVSQNPRHKITKRGQNVTFRCDPISEHNRLYWYRQTLGQGPEFLTYFQNEAQLEKSRLLSDRFSAERPKGSFSTLEIQRTEQGDSAMYLCASSLTTGDNEQFFGPGTRLTVL.

The gene calls are TRBV5-1 and TRBJ2-2, with TRBD2 matching over 11 bases. Germline CDR1 and CDR2: SGHRS and YFSETQ. V lost 4 bases and J lost 5; bases outside the gene matches: 4. The CDR3 covers 15 residues. The CDR3 loop is CASSGGLAVTGELFF. The CDR3 DNA sequence: TGCGCCAGCAGCGGGGGACTAGCGGTTACCGGGGAGCTGTTTTTT.

This clonotype was counted a few times. The V and J genes are TRBV12-3 or TRBV12-4 and TRBJ2-1; 7 bases align to TRBD1. The CDR3 spans 16 residues. V shed 2 bases, J shed 4 bases, and the junction held 8 bases outside the gene matches. The DNA for the CDR3 is TGTGCCAGCAGTTTATCCAAACAGGGGCCATACAATGAGCAGTTCTTC. Protein sequence: CASSLSKQGPYNEQFF.

This clonotype was seen only a few times. This sequence joins TRBV24-1 and TRBJ2-2; 7 bases match TRBD1. The CDR3 is made up of 14 amino acids. The V and J ends lost 6 bases and 4 bases, in that order; junction bases with no gene match: 4. Germline assignment: CDR1 KGHDR and CDR2 SFDVKD. The CDR3 DNA reads TGTGCCACCAGTAAGGGACAGCTCACCGGGGAGCTGTTTTTT. This codes for CATSKGQLTGELFF.

The chain couples TRBV7-2 to TRBJ2-3, with 9 positions matching TRBD1. Looked up from germline, CDR1 is SGHTA and CDR2 is FQGNSA. The CDR3 runs 14 residues. With 7 bases clipped from V and 8 bases from J, the junction kept 10 bases outside the gene matches. The CDR3 DNA is TGTGCCAGCATCGACAGGGGGGCTCGGCCTACGCAGTATTTT. Its protein is CASIDRGARPTQYF.

The V gene is TRBV27, the J gene TRBJ2-1, with D uncertain. Germline V gene lookup returns CDR1 MNHEY and CDR2 SMNVEV (reference sequence). V dropped 3 bases and J dropped 6 bases, with 12 bases sitting between them. The CDR3 runs 14 residues. The CDR3 region is CASSLGRTLNEQFF. In DNA, the CDR3 is TGTGCCAGCAGTTTGGGTCGGACCCTCAATGAGCAGTTCTTC.

This clonotype came up many times. J is TRBJ1-5 and V is TRBV7-6, with D unresolved. CDR3 size: 15 residues. Germline CDR1 SGHVS, CDR2 FNYEAQ. V shed 5 bases and J shed 4 bases, with 15 bases lying between them. CDR3 sequence (DNA): TGTGCCAGCAGCCCGCAGGAGGGTGAGAATCAGCCCCAGCATTTT. This encodes CASSPQEGENQPQHF.

The chain recombines TRBV9 with TRBJ1-6; TRBD1 matches 9 bases. The V gene end was trimmed by 0 bases and the J gene end by 9 bases; junction bases not matched to a gene: 10. Per germline, CDR1 SGDLS and CDR2 YYNGEE. This CDR3 is built from 17 residues. CDR3 sequence reads: CASSVGARDRESSPLHF. The CDR3 region has the DNA TGTGCCAGCAGCGTAGGAGCCCGGGACAGGGAGAGTTCACCCCTCCACTTT.

This clonotype was counted a few times. This chain connects TRBV3-1 to TRBJ2-1; 11 bases fit TRBD2. CDR1 and CDR2 (germline): LGHDT, YNNKEL (reference sequence). This CDR3 comprises 15 residues. The V gene end was trimmed by 0 bases and the J gene end by 8 bases; junction bases not matched to a gene: 3. The CDR3 loop is CASSQEGLAAHEQFF. CDR3 nucleotides: TGTGCCAGCAGCCAAGAGGGACTAGCGGCCCATGAGCAGTTCTTC.

V gene TRBV11-3 combines with J gene TRBJ2-5; 11 bases are shared with TRBD2. The J segment lost 5 bases and the V segment lost 5 bases, leaving 7 bases of the junction unmatched. The CDR3 has 15 amino acids. Germline V gene sequence: CDR1 SGHNT, CDR2 YENEEA. CDR3 in DNA: TGTGCCAGCAGCCACATAGCGGGAGGGCCGGAGACCCAGTACTTC. Its protein is CASSHIAGGPETQYF.

The sample holds a few counts of this clonotype. V usage is TRBV7-9 and J usage is TRBJ2-5; D uncertain. Between the trimmed V and J ends, which lost 5 bases and 4 bases, there was a span of 17 bases. This CDR3 has 15 residues. Germline CDR1 and CDR2: SEHNR and FQNEAQ (reference sequence). The CDR3 sequence is CASSPSESWRETQYF. The CDR3 DNA is TGTGCCAGCAGCCCATCGGAGAGTTGGCGAGAGACCCAGTACTTC.

The V and J genes are TRBV5-5 and TRBJ1-5; 9 nucleotides align to TRBD1. Looked up from germline, CDR1 is SGHKS and CDR2 is YYEKEE (reference sequence). The CDR3 sequence is 13 residues long. V lost 3 bases, J lost 5 bases, and 0 bases stayed unmatched. As DNA, the CDR3 is TGTGCCAGCAGCTGGGACAGGGATCAGCCCCAGCATTTT. Translating it yields CASSWDRDQPQHF.

This clonotype has just a few counts. The rearrangement links TRBV12-3 or TRBV12-4 to TRBJ2-2, with D unclear. This CDR3 is built from 15 residues. V dropped 6 bases and J dropped 1 base, with 12 bases sitting between them. The DNA for the CDR3 is TGTGCCAGCAGACTTTACGGAAGGAACACCGGGGAGCTGTTTTTT. It specifies CASRLYGRNTGELFF.

The rearrangement uses TRBV2 and TRBJ2-4; no definite D call. Trimming shortened V by 1 base and J by 0 bases, and 13 bases separated the two germline ends. This CDR3 has 17 amino acids. Germline V gives CDR1 SNHLY, CDR2 FYNNEI. The CDR3 DNA is TGTGCCAGCAGTGAAGTTGTGATAGGTTTAGCCAAAAACATTCAGTACTTC. As protein: CASSEVVIGLAKNIQYF.

This clonotype was picked up a small number of times. V usage is TRBV7-9 and J usage is TRBJ2-3; 11 nucleotides line up with TRBD2. This CDR3 contains 14 residues. The germline V gene encodes CDR1 SEHNR and CDR2 FQNEAQ (reference sequence). The trim removed 10 bases at V and 5 bases at J, leaving 8 bases unmatched. As DNA, the CDR3 is TGTGCCATCCCTCGTGGACTAGCGGGAGATACGCAGTATTTT. Protein product: CAIPRGLAGDTQYF.

This clonotype was found a few times. The CDR3 spells CSAWTGGSQPQHF. The DNA of the CDR3 is TGCAGTGCTTGGACAGGGGGCTCTCAGCCCCAGCATTTT. The chain employs TRBV20-1 and TRBJ1-5, with 11 bases fitting TRBD1. From germline, CDR1 is DFQATT and CDR2 SNEGSKA (reference sequence). The CDR3 loop spans 13 amino acids. With 5 bases clipped from V and 6 bases from J, the junction kept 3 bases outside the gene matches.

The V call is TRBV12-3 or TRBV12-4, the J call TRBJ1-3; no clear D gene. CDR3 length equals 16 residues. V lost 1 base to trimming and J lost 0 bases, with 10 bases between them. The CDR3 DNA reads as TGTGCCAGCAGTTTAGAGAAAGCTCCCTCTGGAAACACCATATATTTT. Residues: CASSLEKAPSGNTIYF.

This clonotype has a handful of counts. J is TRBJ2-7 and V is TRBV27; TRBD2 might be the D (6 bases). V lost 5 bases, J lost 1 base, and 15 bases lay in between. CDR3 length: 15 amino acids. The V gene's germline CDR1 is MNHEY and CDR2 SMNVEV (reference sequence). The DNA of the CDR3 is TGTGCCAGCAGTCGACTAGGCGGAACTTCCTACGAGCAGTACTTC. It yields the protein CASSRLGGTSYEQYF.

This clonotype was seen more than once but under ten times. The chain is built from TRBV5-1 and TRBJ2-1, with TRBD1 as a possible D gene (6 bases). V shed 0 bases and J shed 5 bases, with 12 bases lying between them. The CDR3 loop spans 15 amino acids. Germline V CDR1 and CDR2: SGHRS, YFSETQ. This CDR3 reads CASSLGQGSNNEQFF. CDR3 bases: TGCGCCAGCAGCTTGGGGCAGGGGTCCAACAATGAGCAGTTCTTC.

This clonotype was observed a few times. The chain uses TRBV20-1 and TRBJ2-5, with 10 bases matching TRBD2. With V trimmed by 4 bases and J by 3 bases, 2 bases remained unmatched. The V gene's germline CDR1 is DFQATT and CDR2 SNEGSKA (reference sequence). There are 13 residues in the CDR3. The CDR3 nucleotides are TGCAGTGCTAAGCGGGGGGGAAAAGAGACCCAGTACTTC. Amino acids: CSAKRGGKETQYF.

This clonotype was seen a few times. The chain recombines TRBV6-1 with TRBJ2-7; D is possibly TRBD2 (6 bases). Deletions cut 6 bases from V and 4 bases from J, with 7 bases between. This CDR3 contains 11 residues. Germline V gene lookup returns CDR1 MNHNS and CDR2 SASEGT. The CDR3 sequence is CASRLAYEQYV. The CDR3 DNA reads TGTGCCAGCAGGCTAGCGTACGAGCAGTACGTC.

The genes are TRBV20-1 and TRBJ1-2, with 9 bases fitting TRBD1. CDR1 is DFQATT, CDR2 SNEGSKA, per germline (reference sequence). The J segment lost 1 base and the V segment lost 5 bases, leaving 5 bases of the junction unmatched. The CDR3 is 14 residues long. Here the CDR3 DNA reads TGCAGTGCTGGGGACAGGGCGCGTAACTATGGCTACACCTTC. Its protein is CSAGDRARNYGYTF.

This chain uses TRBV18 with TRBJ2-2; D assignment may be TRBD1 or TRBD2 (5 bases each). CDR1 is KGHSH, CDR2 LQKENI, per germline. Trimming pared 4 bases from V and 0 bases from J, leaving 21 bases between. The CDR3 extends over 19 amino acids. CDR3: CASSRWGNYDFANTGELFF. The CDR3 DNA reads as TGTGCCAGCTCACGGTGGGGGAACTACGACTTCGCGAACACCGGGGAGCTGTTTTTT.

This chain joins TRBV2 and TRBJ2-1; 10 positions agree with TRBD2. V lost 4 bases, J lost 1 base, and 4 bases stayed unmatched. CDR3 size: 16 residues. The germline V gene has CDR1 SNHLY and CDR2 FYNNEI. The CDR3 protein is CASSAGTSASYNEQFF. DNA for the CDR3: TGTGCCAGCAGTGCCGGGACTAGCGCATCCTACAATGAGCAGTTCTTC.

This clonotype appeared many times. This chain uses TRBV6-2 or TRBV6-3 with TRBJ2-4; D is possibly TRBD1 (6 bases). CDR3 length: 15 residues. Trimming pared 0 bases from V and 6 bases from J, leaving 12 bases between. The germline V gene has CDR1 MNHEY and CDR2 SVGEGT. In DNA form, the CDR3 reads TGTGCCAGCAGTTACTCACAGGGTTCCGGAAACATTCAGTACTTC. This gives the protein CASSYSQGSGNIQYF.

This clonotype was picked up a small number of times. The genes are TRBV29-1 and TRBJ2-1; possible D gene TRBD2, 6 bases. V was cut by 4 bases and J by 12 bases, with 13 bases left in between. This CDR3 is built from 11 residues. Looked up from germline, CDR1 is SQVTM and CDR2 is ANQGSEA. CDR3 DNA sequence: TGCAGCGTTGGAGAGGGGACTTGGCAGTTCTTC. Protein sequence: CSVGEGTWQFF.

This clonotype was seen a handful of times. This chain links TRBV2 with TRBJ2-1, with TRBD2 matching 7 bases. Germline CDR1 SNHLY, CDR2 FYNNEI. V shed 4 bases, J shed 7 bases, and the junction held 7 bases outside the gene matches. The length of the CDR3 is 14 residues. The chain's CDR3 is CASSGYGRWNEQFF. CDR3 bases: TGTGCCAGCAGTGGTTACGGGAGGTGGAATGAGCAGTTCTTC.

This clonotype has ten or more counts. The chain couples TRBV2 to TRBJ1-1; D possibly corresponds to TRBD1 (6 bases). This CDR3 contains 15 residues. CDR1 is SNHLY, CDR2 FYNNEI, per germline. V was pared by 2 bases and J by 3 bases, with 13 bases between. Here the CDR3 DNA reads TGTGCCAGCAGTGAAAAGCAGGGGCTGTACACTGAAGCTTTCTTT. Its translation is CASSEKQGLYTEAFF. Variable domain in full (rest from reference TRBV2 and TRBJ1-1): EPEVTQTPSHQVTQMGQEVILRCVPISNHLYFYWYRQILGQKVEFLVSFYNNEISEKSEIFDDQFSVERPDGSNFTLKIRSTKLEDSAMYFCASSEKQGLYTEAFFGQGTRLTVV.

This clonotype was seen a handful of times. This sequence joins TRBV20-1 and TRBJ2-1; no firm D call. There are 13 residues in the CDR3. Deletions cut 3 bases from V and 6 bases from J, with 12 bases between. Germline CDR1 and CDR2: DFQATT and SNEGSKA (reference sequence). CDR3 DNA sequence: TGCAGTGCTAGGGCGGACCCGGTCAATGAGCAGTTCTTC. Translation: CSARADPVNEQFF.

The chain joins TRBV4-1 to TRBJ2-1; D is perhaps TRBD2 (6 bases). The germline V gene has CDR1 MGHRA and CDR2 YSYEKL. V was shortened by 3 bases and J by 5 bases, with 17 bases between the two germline ends. This CDR3 comprises 16 residues. The CDR3 DNA follows: TGCGCCAGCAGCCAGCGGCGGGATGAATCCCACAATGAGCAGTTCTTC. Amino acids: CASSQRRDESHNEQFF.

This chain joins TRBV4-1 and TRBJ2-5; 7 positions agree with TRBD2. CDR1 and CDR2 from the germline V gene are MGHRA and YSYEKL. The J segment lost 5 bases and the V segment lost 1 base, leaving 4 bases of the junction unmatched. This CDR3 is built from 14 residues. CDR3 amino acids: CASSQVAGVETQYF. The CDR3 nucleotides are TGCGCCAGCAGCCAAGTCGCGGGAGTGGAGACCCAGTACTTC.